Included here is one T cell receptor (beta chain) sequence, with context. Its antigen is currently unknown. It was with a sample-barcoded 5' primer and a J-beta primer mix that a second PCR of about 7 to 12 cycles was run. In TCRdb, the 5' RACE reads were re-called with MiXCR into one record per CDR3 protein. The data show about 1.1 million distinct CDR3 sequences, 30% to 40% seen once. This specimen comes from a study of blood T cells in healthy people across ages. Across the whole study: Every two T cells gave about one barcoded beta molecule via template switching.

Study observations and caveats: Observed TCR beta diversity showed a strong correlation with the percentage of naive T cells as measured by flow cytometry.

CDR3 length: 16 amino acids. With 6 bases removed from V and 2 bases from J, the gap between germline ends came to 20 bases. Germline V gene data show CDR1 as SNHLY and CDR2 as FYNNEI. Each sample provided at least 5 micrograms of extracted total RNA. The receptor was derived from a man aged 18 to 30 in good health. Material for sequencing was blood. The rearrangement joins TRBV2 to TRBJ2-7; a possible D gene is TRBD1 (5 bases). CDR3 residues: CASSPLGHPIAYEQYF. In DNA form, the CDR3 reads TGTGCCAGCAGCCCGTTAGGACACCCGATTGCCTACGAGCAGTACTTC. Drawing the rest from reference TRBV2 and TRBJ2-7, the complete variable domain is EPEVTQTPSHQVTQMGQEVILRCVPISNHLYFYWYRQILGQKVEFLVSFYNNEISEKSEIFDDQFSVERPDGSNFTLKIRSTKLEDSAMYFCASSPLGHPIAYEQYFGPGTRLTVT.